The 29 T cell receptor beta chains reported below all come from one sample, sequenced in a study of blood T cell repertoires in COVID-19. Profiling relied on immunoSEQ multiplex PCR, and the TCRdb table lists in-frame clones only, not all of them. This table holds 140,000 to 150,000 clones, approximately 88% found once. Sequences were obtained from peripheral blood. Every receptor here comes from a woman in her forties or fifties with acute or convalescent COVID-19.

In the case of this clone: This same CDR3 is encoded by further DNA sequences in the sample. The chain carries TRBV5-4 and TRBJ2-1; 8 bases line up with TRBD2. V shed 0 bases and J 2 bases; nucleotides not matched to a gene: 7. The length of the CDR3 is 17 residues. Germline V CDR1 and CDR2: SGHNT, YYREEE (reference sequence). The DNA for the CDR3 is TGTGCCAGCAGCTTGGGGAGCGGGAGTGGAACCTACAATGAGCAGTTCTTC. Amino acids: CASSLGSGSGTYNEQFF.

This chain connects TRBV5-1 to TRBJ1-4; D possibly corresponds to TRBD1 (5 bases). Germline CDR1 and CDR2: SGHRS and YFSETQ. The V and J ends lost 4 bases and 4 bases respectively, with 11 bases between them. This CDR3 has 14 residues. CDR3 DNA: TGCGCCAGCAGCCCAGACAGTTATAATGAAAAACTGTTTTTT. Translated, it gives CASSPDSYNEKLFF.

The chain's CDR3 is CASSPRQGGGYTF. The CDR3 nucleotides read TGTGCCAGCAGCCCCAGACAGGGTGGCGGCTACACCTTC. This sequence joins TRBV5-5 and TRBJ1-2, with TRBD1 identical over 7 bases. V trimming: 4 bases; J trimming: 8 bases; junction bases outside the gene matches: 8. The germline V gene encodes CDR1 SGHKS and CDR2 YYEKEE (reference sequence). CDR3 size: 13 residues.

The chain combines TRBV3-1 (or the pseudogene TRBV3-2) with TRBJ1-2; the D is unclear. This CDR3 comprises 14 residues. Trimming left V 1 base short and J 0 bases short, with 6 bases between. Germline V gives CDR1 LGHDT, CDR2 YNNKEL (reference sequence). Here the CDR3 reads CASSQGPANYGYTF. CDR3 bases: TGTGCCAGCAGCCAAGGTCCAGCTAACTATGGCTACACCTTC.

The chain links TRBV3-1 (or the pseudogene TRBV3-2) to TRBJ2-3, with D perhaps matching TRBD2 (5 bases). V dropped 0 bases and J dropped 5 bases, with 15 bases sitting between them. The germline V gene encodes CDR1 LGHDT and CDR2 YNNKEL (reference sequence). This CDR3 has 16 amino acids. The CDR3 DNA sequence: TGTGCCAGCAGCCAAGATTGGCGCGGGCGAGAAGATACGCAGTATTTT. Translating gives CASSQDWRGREDTQYF.

The CDR3 sequence is CASNRDSSTNEKLFF. DNA for the CDR3: TGTGCCAGCAACCGGGACTCCTCAACTAATGAAAAACTGTTTTTT. This chain uses TRBV2 with TRBJ1-4, with D perhaps matching TRBD1 (5 bases). The germline V gene encodes CDR1 SNHLY and CDR2 FYNNEI. V was clipped by 7 bases and J by 0 bases, with 12 bases between them. The CDR3 has 15 residues. Drawing the rest from reference TRBV2 and TRBJ1-4, the complete variable domain is EPEVTQTPSHQVTQMGQEVILRCVPISNHLYFYWYRQILGQKVEFLVSFYNNEISEKSEIFDDQFSVERPDGSNFTLKIRSTKLEDSAMYFCASNRDSSTNEKLFFGSGTQLSVL.

The CDR3 loop is CATSSQINQPQHF. The CDR3 coding sequence is TGTGCCACCAGTTCACAGATCAATCAGCCCCAGCATTTT. The V call is TRBV15, the J call TRBJ1-5; D remains unclear. This CDR3 has 13 amino acids. Trimming pared 6 bases from V and 3 bases from J, leaving 9 bases between. From germline, CDR1 is LNHNV and CDR2 YYDKDF (reference sequence).

The chain joins TRBV5-6 to TRBJ2-3; 7 positions match TRBD1. Losses at the gene ends were 5 bases for V and 2 bases for J; bases not matched to a gene: 11. CDR1 is SGHDT, CDR2 YYEEEE, per germline. The CDR3 has 16 amino acids. This CDR3 reads CASSSTGTADTDTQYF. CDR3 bases: TGTGCCAGCAGTTCCACCGGGACAGCAGACACAGATACGCAGTATTTT.

The J gene is TRBJ1-6, the V gene TRBV27; D not resolved. Trimming pared 3 bases from V and 4 bases from J, leaving 7 bases between. Germline V gives CDR1 MNHEY, CDR2 SMNVEV (reference sequence). The CDR3 consists of 14 residues. The CDR3 DNA reads as TGTGCCAGCAGTTTTCCGGAGTATAATTCACCCCTCCACTTT. Protein product: CASSFPEYNSPLHF.

The V and J genes are TRBV19 and TRBJ1-1, with D maybe TRBD1 (5 bases). V was clipped by 4 bases and J by 0 bases, with 12 bases between them. The CDR3 spans 15 residues. From germline, CDR1 is LNHDA and CDR2 SQIVND (reference sequence). The chain's CDR3 is CASSRPQGLNTEAFF. CDR3 in DNA: TGTGCCAGTAGTAGGCCTCAGGGCCTGAACACTGAAGCTTTCTTT.

This clone is a singleton in its sample. The rearrangement uses TRBV10-3 and TRBJ1-1; TRBD1 matches at 8 bases. This CDR3 is built from 18 residues. Germline CDR1 is ENHRY and CDR2 is SYGVKD. The V and J ends lost 7 bases and 3 bases, in that order; junction bases with no gene match: 19. CDR3 protein: CAINLVAAVQGVDTEAFF. CDR3 nucleotide sequence: TGTGCCATCAATTTGGTTGCCGCTGTACAGGGGGTTGACACTGAAGCTTTCTTT.

The V call is TRBV7-2, the J call TRBJ2-2; weak D call: TRBD2 (5 bases). The germline V gene encodes CDR1 SGHTA and CDR2 FQGNSA. The V end was cut by 0 bases, the J end by 1 base, with 9 bases between. The CDR3 contains 16 residues. The CDR3 DNA is TGTGCCAGCAGCTTAGCGGGAGTGGGGAACACCGGGGAGCTGTTTTTT. This translates into CASSLAGVGNTGELFF.

This chain links TRBV2 with TRBJ2-4, with D possibly matching TRBD1 (7 bases). From germline, CDR1 is SNHLY and CDR2 FYNNEI. CDR3 length: 18 residues. Trimming cost V 4 bases and J 0 bases, with 19 bases left between them. As DNA, the CDR3 is TGTGCCAGCAGTGCGGAGGGGGCCCTCCCTCTAGCCAAAAACATTCAGTACTTC. Translating it yields CASSAEGALPLAKNIQYF.

This chain uses TRBV5-1 with TRBJ2-1; the match to TRBD1 covers 9 bases. The J segment lost 7 bases and the V segment lost 0 bases, leaving 5 bases of the junction unmatched. CDR1 is SGHRS and CDR2 is YFSETQ in the germline V gene. The CDR3 covers 15 residues. The DNA for the CDR3 is TGCGCCAGCAGCTTGGAACAGGGGGCTTGGAATGAGCAGTTCTTC. Its translation: CASSLEQGAWNEQFF.

This clone was seen a single time. The J gene is TRBJ2-7, the V gene TRBV27; 14 positions match TRBD2. The CDR3 is 16 amino acids. Trimming at V came to 8 bases and at J to 6 bases, leaving 12 bases not matched to a gene. Germline CDR1 reads MNHEY; CDR2 reads SMNVEV (reference sequence). DNA of the CDR3: TGTGCCAGCGCAAGACTAGCGGGAGGGCCGGGCGCCGAGCAGTACTTC. Encoded protein: CASARLAGGPGAEQYF.

This clone was seen only once. The junction shows a germline mismatch at one end, possibly a read error. The chain carries TRBV30 and TRBJ2-7; TRBD1 might be the D (6 bases). This CDR3 has 15 amino acids. Germline V CDR1 and CDR2: GTSNPN, SVGIG (reference sequence). The CDR3 spells CAGSATGKFSYEQYF. CDR3 coding DNA: TGTGCCGGGAGTGCGACAGGAAAATTCTCCTACGAGCAGTACTTC.

This clone was detected once. The V gene is TRBV10-3, the J gene TRBJ1-6, with 9 bases aligning to TRBD1. J was trimmed by 1 base and V by 6 bases; bases with no gene match: 10. The germline V gene has CDR1 ENHRY and CDR2 SYGVKD. CDR3 length: 18 amino acids. Here the CDR3 DNA reads TGTGCCATCAGGGATACAGGGGGCAGGACGTCCTATAATTCACCCCTCCACTTT. Translated, it gives CAIRDTGGRTSYNSPLHF.

This clone was observed a handful of times. J is TRBJ2-7 and V is TRBV19; 9 positions agree with TRBD1. The V and J ends lost 6 bases and 5 bases, in that order; junction bases with no gene match: 8. The CDR3 is 14 amino acids. Per germline, CDR1 LNHDA and CDR2 SQIVND (reference sequence). The CDR3, as DNA: TGTGCCAGTAGCCGGGGACAGGGAGTCAACGAGCAGTACTTC. It specifies CASSRGQGVNEQYF.

This clone has more than one count but fewer than ten. V and J are TRBV18 and TRBJ2-2; 7 bases fit TRBD1. The length of the CDR3 is 13 residues. Germline CDR1 is KGHSH and CDR2 is LQKENI. The V segment lost 3 bases and the J segment 6 bases; nucleotides outside the gene matches: 1. Here the CDR3 reads CASSPQGAGELFF. The CDR3 DNA is TGTGCCAGCTCACCGCAGGGGGCCGGGGAGCTGTTTTTT. Full variable domain (outside the CDR3, taken from reference TRBV18 and TRBJ2-2): NAGVMQNPRHLVRRRGQEARLRCSPMKGHSHVYWYRQLPEEGLKFMVYLQKENIIDESGMPKERFSAEFPKEGPSILRIQQVVRGDSAAYFCASSPQGAGELFFGEGSRLTVL.

This clone was found many times. The chain uses TRBV29-1 and TRBJ2-1; 8 bases align to TRBD2. The CDR3 spans 14 residues. Germline loops: CDR1 SQVTM, CDR2 ANQGSEA. V gave up 7 bases and J gave up 3 bases; unmatched junction bases: 8. The CDR3 is CSGGERESYNEQFF. The CDR3 nucleotides are TGCAGCGGTGGGGAGCGGGAGAGCTACAATGAGCAGTTCTTC.

The CDR3 sequence is CASSSTRGVGGELFF. DNA for the CDR3: TGTGCCAGCAGTTCGACTAGGGGAGTCGGCGGGGAGCTGTTTTTT. This chain uses TRBV5-4 with TRBJ2-2; a weak D match, TRBD2 (6 bases). V was clipped by 5 bases and J by 7 bases, with 18 bases between them. This CDR3 has 15 residues. The germline CDR1 and CDR2 sequences are SGHNT and YYREEE (reference sequence).

The table lists this clone with a few counts. The chain joins TRBV25-1 to TRBJ1-1; maybe TRBD1 (6 bases). This CDR3 is built from 17 residues. In germline, CDR1 is MGHDK, CDR2 SYGVNS. The V and J ends lost 6 bases and 3 bases respectively, with 23 bases between them. CDR3 loop: CASSSLGASRSDTEAFF. CDR3 DNA sequence: TGTGCCAGCAGCTCCTTGGGGGCCTCCAGATCGGACACTGAAGCTTTCTTT.

The chain couples TRBV28 to TRBJ2-5, with 7 bases fitting TRBD2. CDR1 is MDHEN, CDR2 SYDVKM, per germline. Unmatched junction bases numbered 4, after V lost 7 bases and J lost 2 bases. This CDR3 is built from 13 residues. For the CDR3, the DNA is TGTGCCAGCACCTGGGGGGGACAAGAGACCCAGTACTTC. It codes for CASTWGGQETQYF. Complete variable domain (other parts from reference TRBV28 and TRBJ2-5): DVKVTQSSRYLVKRTGEKVFLECVQDMDHENMFWYRQDPGLGLRLIYFSYDVKMKEKGDIPEGYSVSREKKERFSLILESASTNQTSMYLCASTWGGQETQYFGPGTRLLVL.

The V and J genes are TRBV21-1 and TRBJ1-6; the table's D call, TRBD1, has no DNA check behind it. TRBV21-1 is noted as a pseudogene. This CDR3 is built from 17 residues. The CDR3: CASSKDRGTGYNSPLHF. CDR3 in DNA: TGTGCCAGCAGCAAGGACCGTGGGACAGGCTATAATTCACCCCTCCACTTT.

This clone has just one count. The chain uses TRBV5-1 and TRBJ1-4; 10 bases are a match to TRBD1. This CDR3 contains 15 residues. Germline CDR1 and CDR2: SGHRS and YFSETQ. With V trimmed by 2 bases and J by 5 bases, 3 bases remained unmatched. CDR3 residues: CASSLWTGGNEKLFF. The CDR3 DNA is TGCGCCAGCAGCTTATGGACAGGGGGGAATGAAAAACTGTTTTTT. The variable domain in full, completed from reference TRBV5-1 and TRBJ1-4, reads KAGVTQTPRYLIKTRGQQVTLSCSPISGHRSVSWYQQTPGQGLQFLFEYFSETQRNKGNFPGRFSGRQFSNSRSEMNVSTLELGDSALYLCASSLWTGGNEKLFFGSGTQLSVL.

This sequence joins TRBV5-1 and TRBJ2-3, with TRBD2 matching 7 bases. Germline lookup yields CDR1 SGHRS and CDR2 YFSETQ. The CDR3 is 15 amino acids. V shed 1 base, J shed 1 base, and the junction held 3 bases outside the gene matches. The CDR3 loop reads CASSLRGRGTDTQYF. The CDR3 coding sequence is TGCGCCAGCAGCTTGAGAGGGAGGGGCACAGATACGCAGTATTTT. Combining the CDR3 with reference TRBV5-1 and TRBJ2-3 gives the whole variable domain KAGVTQTPRYLIKTRGQQVTLSCSPISGHRSVSWYQQTPGQGLQFLFEYFSETQRNKGNFPGRFSGRQFSNSRSEMNVSTLELGDSALYLCASSLRGRGTDTQYFGPGTRLTVL.

This clone occurred a few times. The chain joins TRBV5-4 to TRBJ1-2; 9 nucleotides align to TRBD1. The CDR3 is 15 amino acids. V was pared by 4 bases and J by 5 bases, with 9 bases of the junction left unmatched. Germline V CDR1 and CDR2: SGHNT, YYREEE (reference sequence). CDR3 in amino acids: CASSARDRVGYGYTF. The CDR3 nucleotides are TGTGCCAGCAGCGCCCGGGACAGGGTAGGATATGGCTACACCTTC.

For the CDR3, the DNA is TGTGCCAGCTCACCGAGGGACTACAATGAGCAGTTCTTC. As protein: CASSPRDYNEQFF. The chain uses TRBV18 and TRBJ2-1; weak D call: TRBD2 (5 bases). The germline V gene encodes CDR1 KGHSH and CDR2 LQKENI. The CDR3 runs to 13 residues. Trimming stripped 3 bases from V and 3 bases from J, with 6 bases between.

J is TRBJ2-1 and V is TRBV3-1 (or the pseudogene TRBV3-2); TRBD2 matches at 7 bases. With 4 bases clipped from V and 4 bases from J, the junction kept 10 bases outside the gene matches. The CDR3 loop spans 16 amino acids. Germline V gives CDR1 LGHDT, CDR2 YNNKEL (reference sequence). CDR3 bases: TGTGCCAGCAGCCTTCTTTCAGCGGGGAAATACAATGAGCAGTTCTTC. It is translated as CASSLLSAGKYNEQFF.